The clone carrying this T cell receptor (beta chain) was seen more than once but under ten times. As yet, its antigen is unknown. This sample is part of a study of regulatory T cells in long-lasting Graves disease. Regarding the study as a whole: Sharing of public clonotypes was greater in persistent patients (2,741) than in new patients (almost 1,000).

Arm-PCR of CDR3 regions and iRepertoire HTBI primers were used to build TCR beta libraries. TCRdb redid the calling of the multiplex PCR reads with MiXCR, one entry per CDR3 protein. Here the sample spans some 450,000 distinct CDR3 sequences, 16% being singletons. Specified time point: newly diagnosed GD, antithyroid drugs for less than 3 months. Preparation of the TCR library used RNA extracted from PBMCs. The V gene lost 1 base and the J gene lost 0 bases, with 16 bases spanning the gap. Germline assignment: CDR1 DFQATT and CDR2 SNEGSKA (reference sequence). The CDR3 runs 18 residues. These sequences were also reported in another study, on T cells in Graves' hyperthyroidism and ophthalmopathy.

The sequence was obtained from a woman in her 30s with Graves disease. This chain links TRBV20-1 with TRBJ1-6; tentatively, D is TRBD1 (5 bases). The source was peripheral blood mononuclear cells (PBMCs), collected at new diagnosis, from a patient treated with antithyroid drugs. The CDR3 DNA reads as TGCAGTGCTAGAGCCTCAGCGGAGGGGAGCTCCTATAATTCACCCCTCCACTTT. Protein product: CSARASAEGSSYNSPLHF.